This passage covers 11 T cell receptor beta chains from one sample sequenced in a study of T cell repertoires in cytomegalovirus infection. TCRdb used MiXCR to reprocess the reads, holding one entry per CDR3 protein. The table lists hundreds of thousands of distinct CDR3 sequences, 11% of them singletons, with 10% in the top ten. Sequenced: PBMCs. Source of these receptors: a human donor in good health (CMV status not recorded). Some clones in this sample may be carry-over from other donors' samples.

The gene calls are TRBV6-5 and TRBJ1-2; D gene unclear. V was pared by 0 bases and J by 6 bases, with 14 bases between. CDR3 length: 15 residues. Germline V CDR1 and CDR2: MNHEY, SVGAGI. The CDR3 coding sequence is TGTGCCAGCAGTTACTCGAGGTCCCAGGTCCATGGCTACACCTTC. This gives the protein CASSYSRSQVHGYTF.

The table lists this clonotype with many counts. The chain combines TRBV7-2 with TRBJ2-1; 15 nucleotides align to TRBD2. The germline V gene encodes CDR1 SGHTA and CDR2 FQGNSA. Trimming took 4 bases from V and 4 from J; bases not matched to a gene: 2. The CDR3 is made up of 16 amino acids. The CDR3 sequence is CASSWTSGRGYNEQFF. In nucleotides, the CDR3 is TGTGCCAGCAGCTGGACTAGCGGGAGGGGTTACAATGAGCAGTTCTTC.

This clonotype was seen at least ten times. The genes are TRBV29-1 and TRBJ2-7, with D possibly matching TRBD2 (5 bases). The CDR3 is 13 residues long. Germline assignment: CDR1 SQVTM and CDR2 ANQGSEA. Between the trimmed V and J ends, which lost 7 bases and 5 bases, there was a span of 18 bases. This CDR3 reads CSALTGGGDEQYF. The CDR3 coding sequence is TGCAGCGCCTTGACTGGAGGAGGAGACGAGCAGTACTTC.

Many counts were recorded for this clonotype. V usage is TRBV7-6 and J usage is TRBJ1-1; unclear D gene. Trimming stripped 6 bases from V and 1 base from J, with 9 bases between. CDR1 and CDR2 from the germline V gene are SGHVS and FNYEAQ. CDR3 size: 13 residues. The CDR3 coding sequence is TGTGCCAGCAGTTTAAACGGGAACACTGAAGCTTTCTTT. This gives the protein CASSLNGNTEAFF.

The table lists this clonotype with many counts. This sequence joins TRBV7-2 and TRBJ1-3, with D possibly being TRBD1 (5 bases). Trimming took off 0 bases at V and 4 bases at J, with 10 bases between the two ends. CDR3 length: 15 residues. Germline loops: CDR1 SGHTA, CDR2 FQGNSA. The CDR3 spells CASSLAGLAGNTIYF. The CDR3 DNA reads as TGTGCCAGCAGCTTAGCGGGGCTGGCGGGAAACACCATATATTTT.

This clonotype occurred many times. This chain links TRBV6-2 or TRBV6-3 with TRBJ2-7, with D possibly being TRBD2 (5 bases). The CDR3 sequence is 15 residues long. Germline V lookup: CDR1 MNHEY, CDR2 SVGEGT. V lost 3 bases to trimming and J lost 3 bases, with 15 bases between them. The CDR3 reads CASSYIPTGDYEQYF. CDR3 sequence (DNA): TGTGCCAGCAGTTATATCCCAACCGGGGACTACGAGCAGTACTTC.

This clonotype was seen at least ten times. The chain has TRBV7-6 and TRBJ2-1; TRBD2 aligns across 7 bases. This CDR3 is 16 amino acids long. CDR1 is SGHVS, CDR2 FNYEAQ, per germline. With V trimmed by 1 base and J by 7 bases, 10 bases remained unmatched. CDR3 sequence: CASSLGGATSRNEQFF. The CDR3 DNA reads TGTGCCAGCAGCTTAGGAGGGGCGACTAGCAGAAATGAGCAGTTCTTC.

There are many counts of this clonotype. The chain couples TRBV18 to TRBJ1-4; D is unresolved. V gave up 6 bases and J gave up 4 bases, with 12 bases separating them. CDR3 length: 14 residues. The germline V gene has CDR1 KGHSH and CDR2 LQKENI. CDR3 sequence: CASSLTRSNEKLFF. The DNA for the CDR3 is TGTGCCAGCTCCCTTACAAGGAGTAATGAAAAACTGTTTTTT.

Ten or more counts support this clonotype. The chain joins TRBV7-8 to TRBJ2-1; 10 positions match TRBD2. V lost 4 bases to trimming and J lost 8 bases; unmatched junction nucleotides: 8. The germline CDR1 and CDR2 sequences are SGHVS and FQNEAQ. The CDR3 totals 15 residues. CDR3 sequence: CASSSLAGGSDEQFF. The CDR3 DNA reads TGTGCCAGCAGCTCCTTAGCGGGAGGCAGCGATGAGCAGTTCTTC.

This clonotype has ten or more counts. This chain uses TRBV6-1 with TRBJ1-1; 7 nucleotides line up with TRBD1. The CDR3 is 14 residues long. Per the germline V gene, CDR1 is MNHNS and CDR2 is SASEGT. V lost 6 bases and J lost 6; bases outside the gene matches: 10. CDR3 nucleotide sequence: TGTGCCAGCAGCCGACAGGGTATCGGGCCTGAAGCTTTCTTT. Translation: CASSRQGIGPEAFF.

This sequence joins TRBV27 and TRBJ2-2; no reliable D call. The CDR3 extends over 15 amino acids. Trimming stripped 3 bases from V and 0 bases from J, with 8 bases between. Germline V gene sequence: CDR1 MNHEY, CDR2 SMNVEV (reference sequence). CDR3 DNA sequence: TGTGCCAGCAGTTTTGCGGCCACGAACACCGGGGAGCTGTTTTTT. Translating it yields CASSFAATNTGELFF.